This T cell receptor (beta chain) was sequenced during a study of Ad26.COV2.S vaccination and SARS-CoV-2 variants. The V gene lost 0 bases and the J gene lost 2 bases, with 5 bases spanning the gap. The CDR3 consists of 13 residues. The V gene's germline CDR1 is SGHDT and CDR2 YYEEEE. This clone came up once. Antigen unknown. The study, taken as a whole, reports: Substantial breadth was reportedly displayed by spike-specific CD8+ and CD4+ T cell responses after vaccination.

The repertoire was sequenced with immunoSEQ multiplex PCR; TCRdb's copy has only in-frame clones and lacks some. The sample has 350,000 to 450,000 clones; 92% are singletons. The chain employs TRBV5-6 and TRBJ2-5; D not certain. The sequence derives from a human donor who had recovered from COVID-19. The starting material was peripheral blood, obtained after recovery from COVID-19. CDR3 amino acids: CASSLAVQETQYF. The CDR3 DNA reads as TGTGCCAGCAGCTTGGCTGTACAAGAGACCCAGTACTTC. The full variable domain, rest sourced from reference TRBV5-6 and TRBJ2-5, is DAGVTQSPTHLIKTRGQQVTLRCSPKSGHDTVSWYQQALGQGPQFIFQYYEEEERQRGNFPDRFSGHQFPNYSSELNVNALLLGDSALYLCASSLAVQETQYFGPGTRLLVL.